This TCR beta chain was documented in a study of T-cell memory formation after mild COVID-19. Study-level background: TCR clustering was largely donor specific. Study observations and caveats: Balance between CD4 and CD8 was seen in clones contracting day 15 to 85, and a CD4+ lean was seen in later expanders. CD8+ contracting clones occupied EMRA, while CD4+ ones occupied mainly CM and EM.

V gave up 1 base and J gave up 1 base, with 14 bases separating them. This CDR3 comprises 16 residues. Germline values: CDR1 LGHDT, CDR2 YNNKEL (reference sequence). Concerning this clonotype itself: Its antigen is as yet unknown.

The TCR alpha and TCR beta cDNA libraries, bearing sample barcodes and UMIs, were generated by 5'RACE using constant-segment primers. MiXCR, applied by TCRdb to the 5' RACE reads, yields one record per CDR3 protein. The sample includes under 400,000 distinct CDR3 sequences, around a fifth seen only once; the top ten take around 12%. The TCR was taken from an adult woman who had mild COVID-19 (a few samples of this study predate the infection). Cell type and time point are not known. Material: PBMCs or a T cell subset sorted from them (not recorded which). The chain employs TRBV3-1 and TRBJ2-7; D uncertain. CDR3 sequence reads: CASSQVELTPSYEQYF. CDR3 DNA: TGTGCCAGCAGCCAAGTCGAACTGACACCTTCCTACGAGCAGTACTTC.